Reported below is one T cell receptor (beta chain). These data belong to a study of glioma-infiltrating T cells after dendritic cell vaccination. Produced via immunoSEQ multiplex PCR; TCRdb's table is partial and in-frame only. The sample has 50,000 to 65,000 clones, approximately 81% seen once. The time point here: after dendritic cell vaccination, including at tumor progression/relapse. Fresh-frozen tumor tissue and more than two years of survival data were available for all. The source is a human donor with glioblastoma. The sequenced sample was blood, obtained after dendritic cell vaccination.

The DNA for the CDR3 is TGTGCCAGCAGCCAAGATTTGGGGGGAGGCGGCTACACCTTC. Encoded protein: CASSQDLGGGGYTF. The genes are TRBV4-2 and TRBJ1-2; possible D gene TRBD1, 5 bases. The CDR3 length is 14 residues. Between the trimmed V and J ends, which lost 0 bases and 8 bases, there was a span of 13 bases. In germline, CDR1 is LGHNA, CDR2 YNFKEQ.